This T cell receptor beta chain was identified in a study of shared clonotypes between healthy human individuals. Study information: Each donor's CD4 naive and CD4 memory cells filled three plates apiece, CD8 naive two, and CD8 memory one. General study points: Of the naive CD4 clonotypes, roughly 5.2% were shared across four donors.

Measured with immunoSEQ multiplex PCR; TCRdb has only the in-frame clones, and not every one. The table records fewer than 2.5 million clones, under 95% of them present only once. In the case of this clone: Its cognate antigen is unknown.

The sample taken for sequencing was naive CD4+ T cells from PBMCs. Subset meaning: CD45RA+ positively selected. The clonotype comes from a man aged 18 to 30 in good health. Some clones in this sample may be carry-over from other donors' samples.

CDR3 sequence reads: CASSLDGGEQFF. The CDR3, as DNA: TGTGCCAGCAGCTTAGATGGGGGTGAGCAGTTCTTC. V usage is TRBV11-3 and J usage is TRBJ2-1, with D possibly called TRBD1 or TRBD2 (5 bases each). Germline CDR1 reads SGHNT; CDR2 reads YENEEA. CDR3 size: 12 residues. Trimming cost V 0 bases and J 9 bases, with 6 bases left between them.